The 30 T cell receptor beta chains below all came from one sample that was sequenced in a study of control samples from healthy donors and cancer patients. Sequencing was performed with immunoSEQ multiplex PCR; in TCRdb, only in-frame clones are kept and a portion is missing. The data show 190,000 or so clones, with over 85% seen just once and more than 1.4% held by the top ten. The material sequenced was blood. These receptors were obtained from a man aged 18 to 35 in good health.

The chain couples TRBV6-5 to TRBJ2-6; D not resolved. Germline CDR1 and CDR2: MNHEY and SVGAGI. This CDR3 spans 13 amino acids. V was trimmed by 10 bases and J by 3 bases, leaving 10 bases between them. The CDR3 nucleotides read TGTGCCATCCGTGCGAATGGGGCCAACGTCCTGACTTTC. Its translation is CAIRANGANVLTF.

J is TRBJ2-2 and V is TRBV2; D unclear. The germline gives CDR1 SNHLY, CDR2 FYNNEI. The CDR3 runs to 13 residues. Trimming took off 10 bases at V and 1 base at J, with 10 bases between the two ends. The CDR3 DNA sequence: TGTGCCATAAGGACGGGGAACACCGGGGAGCTGTTTTTT. Its translation: CAIRTGNTGELFF.

Here the CDR3 DNA reads TGTGCCAGCAGCCTTGGGGGAAACTATGGCTACACCTTC. Translation: CASSLGGNYGYTF. The chain is built from TRBV5-6 and TRBJ1-2; weak D call: TRBD1 (5 bases). Germline V CDR1 and CDR2: SGHDT, YYEEEE. The CDR3 runs 13 residues. Deletions cut 4 bases from V and 2 bases from J, with 9 bases between.

The CDR3 loop reads CASSDRRTGHYSNQPQHF. The CDR3 coding sequence is TGTGCCAGCAGCGATCGTCGGACAGGGCATTATAGCAATCAGCCCCAGCATTTT. The gene calls are TRBV7-7 and TRBJ1-5, with 8 bases lining up with TRBD1. Germline V gives CDR1 SSHAT, CDR2 FNYEAQ (reference sequence). The CDR3 length is 18 residues. V shed 5 bases and J 0 bases; nucleotides not matched to a gene: 12.

This clone was counted only a few times. The genes are TRBV11-2 and TRBJ2-1; TRBD2 aligns across 10 bases. In germline, CDR1 is SGHAT, CDR2 FQNNGV. This CDR3 region has 16 residues. The J segment lost 2 bases and the V segment lost 1 base, leaving 2 bases of the junction unmatched. The CDR3 sequence: CASSLGTSGAYNEQFF. The CDR3 region has the DNA TGTGCCAGCAGCTTAGGGACTAGCGGAGCCTACAATGAGCAGTTCTTC.

This chain joins TRBV30 and TRBJ2-5; perhaps D is TRBD1 or TRBD2 (6 bases each). V was trimmed by 0 bases and J by 0 bases, leaving 20 bases between them. The CDR3 loop spans 18 amino acids. Germline CDR1 is GTSNPN and CDR2 is SVGIG (reference sequence). CDR3: CAWSVRRGQGAYQETQYF. CDR3 DNA: TGTGCCTGGAGTGTACGTCGGGGGCAGGGCGCGTACCAAGAGACCCAGTACTTC.

The chain employs TRBV3-1 (or the pseudogene TRBV3-2) and TRBJ1-2; D uncertain. Trimming took off 2 bases at V and 11 bases at J, with 12 bases between the two ends. Germline values: CDR1 LGHDT, CDR2 YNNKEL (reference sequence). There are 12 residues in the CDR3. CDR3 region: CASSQKRSGYTF. The CDR3 nucleotides are TGTGCCAGCAGCCAAAAACGGTCGGGATACACCTTC.

The rearrangement uses TRBV14 and TRBJ2-2; D unclear. CDR3 size: 13 residues. V lost 4 bases, J lost 4 bases, and 7 bases lay in between. Germline V gene sequence: CDR1 SGHDN, CDR2 FVKESK. The CDR3 DNA follows: TGTGCCAGCAGCCCAAGAACCACCGGGGAGCTGTTTTTT. Protein sequence: CASSPRTTGELFF.

V usage is TRBV18 and J usage is TRBJ2-7, with 14 positions matching TRBD2. The CDR3 is made up of 15 amino acids. Germline CDR1 and CDR2: KGHSH and LQKENI. Unmatched junction bases numbered 3, after V lost 3 bases and J lost 5 bases. CDR3 sequence: CASSPQGLAGDEQYF. The CDR3 DNA reads as TGTGCCAGCTCACCCCAGGGACTAGCGGGGGACGAGCAGTACTTC. The full variable domain, in which reference TRBV18 and TRBJ2-7 provide the parts outside the CDR3, is NAGVMQNPRHLVRRRGQEARLRCSPMKGHSHVYWYRQLPEEGLKFMVYLQKENIIDESGMPKERFSAEFPKEGPSILRIQQVVRGDSAAYFCASSPQGLAGDEQYFGPGTRLTVT.

This clone was seen once. V is TRBV12-3 or TRBV12-4 and J is TRBJ1-5; D call uncertain. This CDR3 comprises 13 residues. Deletions cut 6 bases from V and 3 bases from J, with 9 bases between. The CDR3 reads CASSLKNNQPQHF. In DNA, the CDR3 is TGTGCCAGCAGCCTTAAGAACAATCAGCCCCAGCATTTT.

The J gene is TRBJ2-7, the V gene TRBV5-5; possible D gene TRBD2, 6 bases. V was pared by 4 bases and J by 5 bases, with 16 bases between. Germline CDR1 reads SGHKS; CDR2 reads YYEKEE (reference sequence). The CDR3 sequence is 14 residues long. CDR3 amino acids: CASSNARSGDEQYF. CDR3 in DNA: TGTGCCAGCAGCAACGCCCGTAGCGGCGACGAGCAGTACTTC.

The V gene is TRBV30, the J gene TRBJ1-4; D is perhaps TRBD1 (6 bases). The CDR3 consists of 12 residues. Trimming left V 3 bases short and J 8 bases short, with 10 bases between. Per germline, CDR1 GTSNPN and CDR2 SVGIG (reference sequence). In DNA, the CDR3 is TGTGCCTGGAGCGAAAGGGGGGAAAAACTGTTTTTT. The encoded protein is CAWSERGEKLFF.

This sequence joins TRBV18 and TRBJ1-3; no reliable D call. Looked up from germline, CDR1 is KGHSH and CDR2 is LQKENI. The CDR3 sequence is 13 residues long. V lost 6 bases to trimming and J lost 6 bases, with 12 bases between them. The CDR3: CASSPPSTNTIYF. As DNA, the CDR3 is TGTGCCAGCTCCCCCCCGTCAACAAACACCATATATTTT.

CDR3 nucleotides: TGTGCCAGCAGTTTAGAAGGGGATCGGGGCGTCGGCTATGGCTACACCTTC. Translated, it gives CASSLEGDRGVGYGYTF. V gene TRBV27 combines with J gene TRBJ1-2; possible D gene TRBD1, 5 bases. Trimming took off 2 bases at V and 4 bases at J, with 20 bases between the two ends. The CDR3 covers 17 residues. CDR1 is MNHEY and CDR2 is SMNVEV in the germline V gene (reference sequence).

The V gene is TRBV4-1, the J gene TRBJ1-1; TRBD1 is a possible D gene (5 bases). The CDR3 covers 15 residues. Trimming left V 4 bases short and J 1 base short, with 13 bases between. Germline V gives CDR1 MGHRA, CDR2 YSYEKL. The CDR3 region has the DNA TGCGCCAGCAGCCTGCGGGACTCCAGGAACACTGAAGCTTTCTTT. Encoded protein: CASSLRDSRNTEAFF.

The V call is TRBV3-1 (or the pseudogene TRBV3-2), the J call TRBJ2-1; D tentatively fits TRBD1 or TRBD2 (5 bases each). Trimming cost V 6 bases and J 4 bases, with 25 bases left between them. Germline assignment: CDR1 LGHDT and CDR2 YNNKEL (reference sequence). The CDR3 runs 18 residues. The DNA for the CDR3 is TGTGCCAGCAGATTACGGTTAGGGACCCTAAAGGTTTACAATGAGCAGTTCTTC. It translates to CASRLRLGTLKVYNEQFF.

The chain has TRBV9 and TRBJ2-1; 10 bases map to TRBD1. Germline V gene data show CDR1 as SGDLS and CDR2 as YYNGEE. Trimming removed 4 bases from V and 9 bases from J; junction bases left unmatched: 10. The CDR3 totals 15 residues. The chain's CDR3 is CASSIWDRGSGEQFF. CDR3 DNA sequence: TGTGCCAGCAGCATCTGGGACAGGGGTTCCGGTGAGCAGTTCTTC. Full variable domain (missing parts from reference TRBV9 and TRBJ2-1): DSGVTQTPKHLITATGQRVTLRCSPRSGDLSVYWYQQSLDQGLQFLIQYYNGEERAKGNILERFSAQQFPDLHSELNLSSLELGDSALYFCASSIWDRGSGEQFFGPGTRLTVL.

The chain combines TRBV5-1 with TRBJ2-5, with D possibly TRBD1 on 6 matching bases. This CDR3 spans 14 amino acids. V was cut by 3 bases and J by 3 bases, with 12 bases left in between. The V gene's germline CDR1 is SGHRS and CDR2 YFSETQ. Here the CDR3 reads CASSSGQPKETQYF. As DNA, the CDR3 is TGCGCCAGCAGCTCCGGACAGCCGAAAGAGACCCAGTACTTC. Combining the CDR3 with reference TRBV5-1 and TRBJ2-5 gives the whole variable domain KAGVTQTPRYLIKTRGQQVTLSCSPISGHRSVSWYQQTPGQGLQFLFEYFSETQRNKGNFPGRFSGRQFSNSRSEMNVSTLELGDSALYLCASSSGQPKETQYFGPGTRLLVL.

V and J are TRBV7-8 and TRBJ1-4; D not resolved. Trimming stripped 7 bases from V and 7 bases from J, with 16 bases between. CDR1 and CDR2 from the germline V gene are SGHVS and FQNEAQ. The CDR3 sequence is 14 residues long. In nucleotides, the CDR3 is TGTGCCAGCACCCCTAGGCTCTATACTGAAAAACTGTTTTTT. Translation: CASTPRLYTEKLFF.

V is TRBV6-5 and J is TRBJ1-5; possibly TRBD1 for D (5 bases). The germline V and J ends were trimmed by 4 bases and 0 bases, with 7 bases remaining between them. The germline CDR1 and CDR2 sequences are MNHEY and SVGAGI. The CDR3 length is 14 residues. In nucleotides, the CDR3 is TGTGCCAGCAGTTCGACAGCTAGCAATCAGCCCCAGCATTTT. Amino acid sequence: CASSSTASNQPQHF.

The V call is TRBV9, the J call TRBJ2-3, with TRBD2 matching over 7 bases. Germline CDR1 is SGDLS and CDR2 is YYNGEE. The CDR3 is 17 amino acids. V was clipped by 0 bases and J by 4 bases; unmatched bases: 11. Here the CDR3 reads CASSVVPAGRGADTQYF. The CDR3 DNA reads TGTGCCAGCAGCGTAGTTCCGGCGGGGAGGGGAGCAGATACGCAGTATTTT.

The chain carries TRBV20-1 and TRBJ1-1; TRBD1 is a possible D gene (6 bases). V lost 3 bases and J lost 6, with 26 bases in between. The CDR3 totals 17 residues. From germline, CDR1 is DFQATT and CDR2 SNEGSKA (reference sequence). The CDR3 protein is CSASSAVTGKLPSEAFF. The DNA for the CDR3 is TGCAGTGCTAGTAGTGCAGTTACAGGGAAATTGCCCTCTGAAGCTTTCTTT.

This chain links TRBV3-1 (or the pseudogene TRBV3-2) with TRBJ1-4; D is possibly TRBD1 (5 bases). V lost 1 base, J lost 7 bases, and 10 bases lay in between. Per germline, CDR1 LGHDT and CDR2 YNNKEL (reference sequence). The CDR3 is made up of 14 amino acids. This CDR3 reads CASSQGGESEKLFF. The DNA for the CDR3 is TGTGCCAGCAGCCAAGGGGGGGAGAGTGAAAAACTGTTTTTT.

The chain couples TRBV18 to TRBJ2-2; perhaps TRBD1 as D (5 bases). Germline values: CDR1 KGHSH, CDR2 LQKENI. The CDR3 spans 15 residues. V lost 2 bases and J lost 4, with 11 bases in between. The DNA of the CDR3 is TGTGCCAGCTCACCAATAGGACACTTCACCGGGGAGCTGTTTTTT. It yields the protein CASSPIGHFTGELFF.

The rearrangement uses TRBV2 and TRBJ2-2, with TRBD2 identical over 12 bases. The J segment lost 5 bases and the V segment lost 8 bases, leaving 15 bases of the junction unmatched. Germline V gene data show CDR1 as SNHLY and CDR2 as FYNNEI. The CDR3 runs to 18 residues. The DNA of the CDR3 is TGTGCCAGCCTACCCGCTAGCGGGGGGGCACGTCGGACCGGGGAGCTGTTTTTT. It translates to CASLPASGGARRTGELFF.

This chain uses TRBV6-1 with TRBJ2-3; D is unclear. The CDR3 runs 13 residues. The V end lost 1 base, the J end lost 7 bases, and 9 bases lay between the germline ends. Germline CDR1 MNHNS, CDR2 SASEGT. In nucleotides, the CDR3 is TGTGCCAGCAGTGAAGACCCCGTATATACGCAGTATTTT. It specifies CASSEDPVYTQYF.

V and J are TRBV29-1 and TRBJ1-1; 11 bases align to TRBD1. The V gene's germline CDR1 is SQVTM and CDR2 ANQGSEA. This CDR3 has 13 amino acids. Trimming cost V 6 bases and J 6 bases; bases outside gene matches: 6. The CDR3 DNA is TGCAGCGTAGGGACAGGGGGTTGGGCTGAAGCTTTCTTT. Amino acid sequence: CSVGTGGWAEAFF.

The V call is TRBV10-2, the J call TRBJ1-6; no reliable D call. The CDR3 has 12 amino acids. Germline CDR1 is WSHSY and CDR2 is SAAADI. Trimming took off 2 bases at V and 8 bases at J, with 4 bases between the two ends. CDR3: CASSEEYSPLHF. As DNA, the CDR3 is TGCGCCAGCAGTGAGGAGTATTCACCCCTCCACTTT.

The chain links TRBV4-1 to TRBJ1-1; tentatively, D is TRBD1 (5 bases). The germline gives CDR1 MGHRA, CDR2 YSYEKL. The CDR3 is 15 residues long. Between the trimmed V and J ends, which lost 8 bases and 5 bases, there was a span of 21 bases. The CDR3 DNA is TGCGCCAGCCGAAAAAGGGGTGAGGGAATGACTGAAGCTTTCTTT. Translating gives CASRKRGEGMTEAFF.

The V and J genes are TRBV24-1 and TRBJ2-7; no clear D. The germline CDR1 and CDR2 sequences are KGHDR and SFDVKD. Trimming took off 10 bases at V and 1 base at J, with 10 bases between the two ends. This CDR3 comprises 12 residues. In DNA form, the CDR3 reads TGTGCCACTGCGGACGGATCCTACGAGCAGTACTTC. Its protein is CATADGSYEQYF.